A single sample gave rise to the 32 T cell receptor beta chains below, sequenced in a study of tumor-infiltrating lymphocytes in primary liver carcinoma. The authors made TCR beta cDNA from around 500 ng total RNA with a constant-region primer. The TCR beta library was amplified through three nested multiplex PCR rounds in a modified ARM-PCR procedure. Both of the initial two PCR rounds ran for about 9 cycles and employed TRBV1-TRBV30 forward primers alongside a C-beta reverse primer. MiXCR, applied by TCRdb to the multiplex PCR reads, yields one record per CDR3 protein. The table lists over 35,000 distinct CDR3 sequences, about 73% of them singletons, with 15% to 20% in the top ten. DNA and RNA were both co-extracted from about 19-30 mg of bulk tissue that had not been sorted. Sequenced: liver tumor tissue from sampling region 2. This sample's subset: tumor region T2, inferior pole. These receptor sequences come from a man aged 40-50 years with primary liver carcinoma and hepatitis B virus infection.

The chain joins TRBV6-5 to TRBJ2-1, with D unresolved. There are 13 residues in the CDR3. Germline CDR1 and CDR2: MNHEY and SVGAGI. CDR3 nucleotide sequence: TGTACCATCAGTTACGCAATGGCCAATGAGCAGTTCTTC. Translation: CTISYAMANEQFF.

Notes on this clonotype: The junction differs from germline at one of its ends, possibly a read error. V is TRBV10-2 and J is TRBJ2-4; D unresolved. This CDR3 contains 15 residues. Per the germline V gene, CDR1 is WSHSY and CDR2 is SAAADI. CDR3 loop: CASSPQELAKNIQYF. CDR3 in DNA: TGTGCCAGCAGTCCACAAGAGCTAGCCAAAAACATTCAGTACTTC.

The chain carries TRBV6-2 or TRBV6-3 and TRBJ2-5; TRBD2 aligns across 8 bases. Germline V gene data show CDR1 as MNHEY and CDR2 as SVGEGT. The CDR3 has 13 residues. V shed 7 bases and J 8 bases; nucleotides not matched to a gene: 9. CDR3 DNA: TGTGCCAGCAATATGGGACTAGTGAACACCCAGTACTTC. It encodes CASNMGLVNTQYF.

As DNA, the CDR3 is TGTGCCAGCACCCCAGGCGGTGCGGTGAGGTCTTTCTTT. Translating gives CASTPGGAVRSFF. The chain combines TRBV11-2 with TRBJ1-1; no firm D call. The CDR3 covers 13 residues. Trimming stripped 7 bases from V and 12 bases from J, with 21 bases between. Germline loops: CDR1 SGHAT, CDR2 FQNNGV.

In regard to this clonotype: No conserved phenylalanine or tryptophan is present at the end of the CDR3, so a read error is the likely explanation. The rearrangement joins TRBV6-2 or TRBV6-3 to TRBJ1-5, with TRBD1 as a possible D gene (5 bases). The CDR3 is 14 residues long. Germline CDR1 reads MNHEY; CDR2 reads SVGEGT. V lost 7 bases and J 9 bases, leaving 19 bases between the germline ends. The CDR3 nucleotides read TGTGCCAGCACCTTGGTGAAAGGGGATCGGCCCCAGCATTCT. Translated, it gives CASTLVKGDRPQHS.

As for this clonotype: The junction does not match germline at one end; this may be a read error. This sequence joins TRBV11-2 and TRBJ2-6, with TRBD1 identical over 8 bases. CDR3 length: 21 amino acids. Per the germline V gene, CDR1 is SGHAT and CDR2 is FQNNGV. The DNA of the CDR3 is TGTACCAGCAGCATGGGGGGAGACAGGGGCATTTCCCTCTCTGGGGTTAACGTCCTGACTTTC. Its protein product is CTSSMGGDRGISLSGVNVLTF.

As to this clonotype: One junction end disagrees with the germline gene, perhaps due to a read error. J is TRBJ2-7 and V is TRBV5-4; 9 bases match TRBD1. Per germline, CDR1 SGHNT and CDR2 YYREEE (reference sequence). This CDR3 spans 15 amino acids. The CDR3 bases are TGTGTCAGCAGCTCGAACCGGGACAGGGCCCACGAGCAGTATTTC. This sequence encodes CVSSSNRDRAHEQYF. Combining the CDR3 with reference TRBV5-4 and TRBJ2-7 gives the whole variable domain ETGVTQSPTHLIKTRGQQVTLRCSSQSGHNTVSWYQQALGQGPQFIFQYYREEENGRGNFPPRFSGLQFPNYSSELNVNALELDDSALYLCVSSSNRDRAHEQYFGPGTRLTVT.

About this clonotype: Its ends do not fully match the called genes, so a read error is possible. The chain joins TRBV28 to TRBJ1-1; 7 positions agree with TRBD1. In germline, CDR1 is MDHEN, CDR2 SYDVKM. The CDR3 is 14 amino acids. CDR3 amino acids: CPSNLGTVNTEVFF. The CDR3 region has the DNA TGTCCCAGCAACCTTGGGACAGTGAACACTGAAGTTTTCTTT. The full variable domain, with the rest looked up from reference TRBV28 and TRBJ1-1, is DVKVTQSSRYLVKRTGEKVFLECVQDMDHENMFWYRQDPGLGLRLIYFSYDVKMKEKGDIPEGYSVSREKKERFSLILESASTNQTSMYLCPSNLGTVNTEVFFGQGTRLTVV.

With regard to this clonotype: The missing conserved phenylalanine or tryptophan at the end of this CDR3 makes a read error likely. CDR3 bases: TGTGCCAGCAGTACTGAGACTAGCCACTACAATGAGCAGTTCTTA. It specifies CASSTETSHYNEQFL. The chain is built from TRBV6-5 and TRBJ2-1, with 7 nucleotides matching TRBD2. CDR1 is MNHEY, CDR2 SVGAGI, per germline. The CDR3 totals 15 residues. After removal of 5 bases from V and 3 bases from J, the junction contained 7 bases not matched to a gene.

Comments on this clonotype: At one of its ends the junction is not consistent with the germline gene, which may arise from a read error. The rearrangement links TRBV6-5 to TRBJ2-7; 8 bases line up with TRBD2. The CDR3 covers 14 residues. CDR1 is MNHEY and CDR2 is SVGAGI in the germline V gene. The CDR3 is CASNPGLGLNEQCF. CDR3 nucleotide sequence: TGTGCCAGCAATCCGGGACTAGGATTGAACGAGCAGTGCTTC.

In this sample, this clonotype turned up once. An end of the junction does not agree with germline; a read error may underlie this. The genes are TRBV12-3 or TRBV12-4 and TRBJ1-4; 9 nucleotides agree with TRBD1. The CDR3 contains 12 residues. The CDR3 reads CVSSMGQGKLFF. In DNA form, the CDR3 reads TGTGTCAGCAGTATGGGACAGGGAAAACTCTTTTTT.

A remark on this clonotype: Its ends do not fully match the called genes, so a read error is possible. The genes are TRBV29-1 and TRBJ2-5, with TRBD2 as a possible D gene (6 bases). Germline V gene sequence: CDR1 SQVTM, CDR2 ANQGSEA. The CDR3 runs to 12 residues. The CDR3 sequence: CSIWGEQGTQYF. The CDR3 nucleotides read TGCAGCATTTGGGGGGAGCAAGGGACCCAGTACTTC.

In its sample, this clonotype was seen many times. The CDR3 DNA follows: TGTGCCACCAGTGGTGGAACTGAAGCTTTCTTT. Protein: CATSGGTEAFF. The V and J genes are TRBV24-1 and TRBJ1-1; D uncertain. Germline V gene data show CDR1 as KGHDR and CDR2 as SFDVKD. The length of the CDR3 is 11 residues. V was cut by 5 bases and J by 5 bases, with 5 bases left in between.

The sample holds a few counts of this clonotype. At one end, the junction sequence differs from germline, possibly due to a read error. The CDR3 DNA follows: TGTGGCGTTATGGGTAACACCGGGGAGCTGTTTTTT. This gives the protein CGVMGNTGELFF. The chain uses TRBV29-1 and TRBJ2-2; D is unresolved. CDR1 is SQVTM and CDR2 is ANQGSEA in the germline V gene. The CDR3 has 12 amino acids.

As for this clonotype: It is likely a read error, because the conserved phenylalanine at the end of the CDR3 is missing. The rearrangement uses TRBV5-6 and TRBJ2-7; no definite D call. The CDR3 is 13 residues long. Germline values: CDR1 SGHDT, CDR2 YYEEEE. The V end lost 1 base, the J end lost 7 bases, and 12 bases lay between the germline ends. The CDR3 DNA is TGTGCCAGCAGCTTGTCGGGTACCCGTGAGCAGTACCTC. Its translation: CASSLSGTREQYL.

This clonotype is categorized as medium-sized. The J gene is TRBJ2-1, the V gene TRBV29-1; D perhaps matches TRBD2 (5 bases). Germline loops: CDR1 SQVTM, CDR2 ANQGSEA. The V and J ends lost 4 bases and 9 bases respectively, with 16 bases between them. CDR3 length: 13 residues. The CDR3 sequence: CSVVWAQSGEQFF. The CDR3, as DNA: TGCAGCGTTGTCTGGGCCCAGAGCGGTGAGCAGTTCTTC.

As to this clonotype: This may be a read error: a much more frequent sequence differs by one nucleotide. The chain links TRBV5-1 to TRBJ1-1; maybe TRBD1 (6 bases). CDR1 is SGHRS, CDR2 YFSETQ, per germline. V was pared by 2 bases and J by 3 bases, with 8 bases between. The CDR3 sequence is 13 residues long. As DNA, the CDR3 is TGCGCCAGCAGCTTCAGACAGGACACTGAAGCTTTCTTT. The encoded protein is CASSFRQDTEAFF.

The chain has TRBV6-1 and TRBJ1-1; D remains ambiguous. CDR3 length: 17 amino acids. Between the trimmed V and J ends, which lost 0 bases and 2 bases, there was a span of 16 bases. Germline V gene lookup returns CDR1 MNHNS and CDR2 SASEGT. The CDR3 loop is CASSEAQLGGLNTEAFF. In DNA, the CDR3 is TGTGCCAGCAGTGAAGCGCAATTAGGCGGGCTAAACACTGAAGCTTTCTTT.

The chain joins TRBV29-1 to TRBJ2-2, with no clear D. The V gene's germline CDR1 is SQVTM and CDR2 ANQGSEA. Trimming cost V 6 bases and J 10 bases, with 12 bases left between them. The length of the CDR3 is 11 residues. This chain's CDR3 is CSVLYTQELFF. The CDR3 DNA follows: TGCAGCGTCCTTTACACCCAGGAGCTGTTTTTT.

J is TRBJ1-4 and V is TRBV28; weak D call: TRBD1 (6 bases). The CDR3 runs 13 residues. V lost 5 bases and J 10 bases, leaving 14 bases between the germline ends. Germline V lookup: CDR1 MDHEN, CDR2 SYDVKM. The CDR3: CASSIPGQPKLFF. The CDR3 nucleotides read TGTGCCAGCAGTATTCCGGGACAACCAAAACTGTTTTTT.

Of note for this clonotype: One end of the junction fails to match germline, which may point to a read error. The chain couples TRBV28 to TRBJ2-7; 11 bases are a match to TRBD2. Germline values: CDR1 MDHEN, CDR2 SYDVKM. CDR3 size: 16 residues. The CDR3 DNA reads TGTGTCAGCAGCCCAAGGACTAGCGGGCTTTCCAACGAGCAGTACTTC. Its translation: CVSSPRTSGLSNEQYF.

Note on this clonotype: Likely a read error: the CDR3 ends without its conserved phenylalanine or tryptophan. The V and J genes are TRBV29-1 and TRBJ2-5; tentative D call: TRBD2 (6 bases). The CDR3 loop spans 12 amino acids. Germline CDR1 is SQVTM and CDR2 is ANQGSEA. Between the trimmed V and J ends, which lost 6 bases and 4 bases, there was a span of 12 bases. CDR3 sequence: CSVLASAETQYS. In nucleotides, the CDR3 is TGCAGCGTACTAGCTAGCGCAGAGACCCAGTACTCC.

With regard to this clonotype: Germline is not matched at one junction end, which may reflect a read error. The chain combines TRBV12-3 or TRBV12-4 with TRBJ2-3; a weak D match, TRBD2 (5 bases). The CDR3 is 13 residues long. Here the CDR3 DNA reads TGTGCCAACAGTCAACTTTGGGGAGATACGCAATATTTT. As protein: CANSQLWGDTQYF.

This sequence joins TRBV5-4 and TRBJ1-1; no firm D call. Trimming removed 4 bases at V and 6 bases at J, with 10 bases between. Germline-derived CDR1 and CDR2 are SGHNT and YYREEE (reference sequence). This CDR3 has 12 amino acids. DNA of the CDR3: TGTGCCAGCAGCGTCGTACAGTCTGAAGCTTTCTTT. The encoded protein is CASSVVQSEAFF.

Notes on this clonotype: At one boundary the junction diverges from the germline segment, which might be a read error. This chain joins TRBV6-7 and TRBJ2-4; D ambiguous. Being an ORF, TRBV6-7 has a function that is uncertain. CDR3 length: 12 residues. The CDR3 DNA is TGTGCCAGCAAACGGAGCCAAAACATTCAGTATTTC. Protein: CASKRSQNIQYF.

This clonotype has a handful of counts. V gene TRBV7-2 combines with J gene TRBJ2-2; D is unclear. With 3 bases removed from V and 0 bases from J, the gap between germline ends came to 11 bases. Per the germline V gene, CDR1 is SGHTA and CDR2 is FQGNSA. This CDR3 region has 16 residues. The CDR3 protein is CASSLSRRSNTGELFF. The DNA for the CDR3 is TGTGCCAGCAGCTTGTCGCGTCGTTCGAACACCGGGGAGCTGTTTTTT.

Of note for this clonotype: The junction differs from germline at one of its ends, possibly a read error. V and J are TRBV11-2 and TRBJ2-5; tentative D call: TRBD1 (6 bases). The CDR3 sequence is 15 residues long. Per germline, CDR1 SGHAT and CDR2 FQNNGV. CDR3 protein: CTSSPRSAPGVTQNF. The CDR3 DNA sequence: TGCACCAGCAGCCCCCGGTCAGCCCCAGGGGTGACCCAGAACTTC.

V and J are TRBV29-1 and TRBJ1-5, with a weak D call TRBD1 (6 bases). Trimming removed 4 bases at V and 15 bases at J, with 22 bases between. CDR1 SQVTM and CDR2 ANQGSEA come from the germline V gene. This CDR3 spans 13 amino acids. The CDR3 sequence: CSVVGQINQLRHF. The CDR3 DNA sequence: TGCAGCGTTGTAGGACAGATCAATCAGCTCCGGCATTTT.

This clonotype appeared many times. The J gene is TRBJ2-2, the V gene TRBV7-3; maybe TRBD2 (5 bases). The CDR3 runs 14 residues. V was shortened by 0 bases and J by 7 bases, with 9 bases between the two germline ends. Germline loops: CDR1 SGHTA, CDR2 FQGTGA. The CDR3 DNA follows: TGTGCCAGCAGCTTAACGTTAGCGAGCGGGGAGCTGTTTTTT. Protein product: CASSLTLASGELFF.

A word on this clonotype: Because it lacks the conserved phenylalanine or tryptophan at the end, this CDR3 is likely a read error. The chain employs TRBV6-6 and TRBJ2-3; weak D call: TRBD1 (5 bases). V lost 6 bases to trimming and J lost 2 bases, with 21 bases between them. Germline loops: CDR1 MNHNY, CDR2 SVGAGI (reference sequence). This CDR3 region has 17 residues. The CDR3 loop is CASRPQGTCGLTDTQYL. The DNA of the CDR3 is TGTGCCAGCAGACCGCAGGGTACTTGCGGTCTCACAGATACGCAGTATCTT.

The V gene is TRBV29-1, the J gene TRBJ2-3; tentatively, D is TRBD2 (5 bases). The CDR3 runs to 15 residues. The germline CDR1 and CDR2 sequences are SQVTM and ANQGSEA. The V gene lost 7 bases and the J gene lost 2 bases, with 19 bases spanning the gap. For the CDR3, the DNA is TGCAGCGCCGAGGGCGGAGCCGGCATCACAGATACGCAGTATTTT. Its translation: CSAEGGAGITDTQYF.

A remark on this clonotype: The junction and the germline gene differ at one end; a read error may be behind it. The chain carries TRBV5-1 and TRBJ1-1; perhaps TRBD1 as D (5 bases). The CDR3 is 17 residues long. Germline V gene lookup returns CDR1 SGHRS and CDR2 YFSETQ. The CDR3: CASSLGGSRDVNTVAFF. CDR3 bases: TGCGCCAGCAGCTTGGGGGGATCCAGGGATGTGAACACTGTAGCTTTCTTC.